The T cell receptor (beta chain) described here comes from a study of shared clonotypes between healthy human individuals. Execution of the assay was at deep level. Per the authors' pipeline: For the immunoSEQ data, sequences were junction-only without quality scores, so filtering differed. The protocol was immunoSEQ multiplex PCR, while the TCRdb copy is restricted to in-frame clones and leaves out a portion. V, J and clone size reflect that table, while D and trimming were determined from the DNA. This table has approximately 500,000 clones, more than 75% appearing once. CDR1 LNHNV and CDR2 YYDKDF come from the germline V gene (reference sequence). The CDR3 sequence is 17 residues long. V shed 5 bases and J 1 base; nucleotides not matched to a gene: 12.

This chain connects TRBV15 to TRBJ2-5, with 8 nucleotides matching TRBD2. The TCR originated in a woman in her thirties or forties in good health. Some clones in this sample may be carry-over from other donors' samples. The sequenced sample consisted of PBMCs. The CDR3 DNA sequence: TGTGCCACCAGCCCCTCTAACGGGAGGGCCCTCCAAGAGACCCAGTACTTC. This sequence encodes CATSPSNGRALQETQYF. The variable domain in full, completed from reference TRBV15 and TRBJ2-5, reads DAMVIQNPRYQVTQFGKPVTLSCSQTLNHNVMYWYQQKSSQAPKLLFHYYDKDFNNEADTPDNFQSRRPNTSFCFLDIRSPGLGDTAMYLCATSPSNGRALQETQYFGPGTRLLVL.